Following are 11 T cell receptor beta chains from one sample sequenced in a study of blood T cell repertoires in COVID-19. Clones were read by immunoSEQ multiplex PCR, and TCRdb kept only the in-frame ones, dropping some. The data show approximately 58,000 clones, 65% to 85% seen once. The sequenced sample consisted of peripheral blood. The receptors stem from a man between 65 and 85 years old with active or convalescent COVID-19.

This clone was counted only a few times. The chain employs TRBV5-1 and TRBJ2-7; 10 nucleotides match TRBD1. V lost 7 bases to trimming and J lost 4 bases; unmatched junction nucleotides: 11. The CDR3 has 15 residues. Per the germline V gene, CDR1 is SGHRS and CDR2 is YFSETQ. CDR3 bases: TGCGCCAGCTCACCCCGTGTGGGACAGGGGTACGAGCAGTACTTC. Its translation: CASSPRVGQGYEQYF.

The rearrangement uses TRBV3-1 (or the pseudogene TRBV3-2) and TRBJ1-2; D is perhaps TRBD1 (6 bases). The CDR3 has 14 amino acids. CDR1 is LGHDT and CDR2 is YNNKEL in the germline V gene (reference sequence). V was pared by 3 bases and J by 3 bases, with 11 bases between. The CDR3 bases are TGTGCCAGCAGCCAGGACGGACAGCACTATGGCTACACCTTC. This codes for CASSQDGQHYGYTF.

The CDR3 DNA reads TGTGCCAGCATCGAGACTAGCCTTCATTATGAGCAGTTCTTC. Translation: CASIETSLHYEQFF. The chain uses TRBV6-6 and TRBJ2-1; 7 bases are shared with TRBD2. There are 14 residues in the CDR3. Germline lookup yields CDR1 MNHNY and CDR2 SVGAGI (reference sequence). The trim removed 7 bases at V and 8 bases at J, leaving 11 bases unmatched.

V gene TRBV7-9 combines with J gene TRBJ2-3, with D possibly matching TRBD2 (5 bases). Trimming stripped 3 bases from V and 4 bases from J, with 8 bases between. The V gene's germline CDR1 is SEHNR and CDR2 FQNEAQ (reference sequence). This CDR3 is 13 amino acids long. The CDR3 DNA reads TGTGCCAGCAGCTTTCGGACTGCAGATACGCAGTATTTT. This gives the protein CASSFRTADTQYF.

As concerns this clone: Other nucleotide sequences in the sample specify the same CDR3. The gene calls are TRBV7-2 and TRBJ2-1, with 7 nucleotides matching TRBD1. This CDR3 comprises 15 residues. V dropped 4 bases and J dropped 10; count of bases not matched to a gene: 13. Germline V gene data show CDR1 as SGHTA and CDR2 as FQGNSA. CDR3: CASSSTGQPAEEQFF. Written as DNA, the CDR3 is TGTGCCAGCAGCTCGACGGGACAGCCAGCAGAGGAGCAGTTCTTC.

The table lists this clone with a count of one. The chain joins TRBV5-6 to TRBJ1-2; a weak D match, TRBD1 (6 bases). This CDR3 is built from 14 residues. Trimming removed 1 base from V and 7 bases from J, with 14 bases in between. CDR1 and CDR2 (germline): SGHDT, YYEEEE. Here the CDR3 DNA reads TGTGCCAGCAGCTTGCCTGGGGGCGCCTTTGGCTACACCTTC. This encodes CASSLPGGAFGYTF.

The chain joins TRBV4-2 to TRBJ2-5, with 11 nucleotides matching TRBD2. Germline assignment: CDR1 LGHNA and CDR2 YNFKEQ. CDR3 length equals 19 residues. After removal of 5 bases from V and 0 bases from J, the junction contained 14 bases not matched to a gene. CDR3 DNA: TGTGCCAGCAGCAAACTAAGCGTCGGGACTAGCGGAAACCAAGAGACCCAGTACTTC. This sequence encodes CASSKLSVGTSGNQETQYF.

The CDR3 nucleotides read TGTGCCACCAGTGATTTCAGGGGGCGAAGTGGGGCCAACGTCCTGACTTTC. Encoded protein: CATSDFRGRSGANVLTF. V and J are TRBV24-1 and TRBJ2-6; 8 nucleotides line up with TRBD1. The V segment lost 1 base and the J segment 3 bases; nucleotides outside the gene matches: 4. The CDR3 length is 17 residues. The V gene's germline CDR1 is KGHDR and CDR2 SFDVKD.

The chain carries TRBV11-2 and TRBJ1-2; D uncertain. Germline lookup yields CDR1 SGHAT and CDR2 FQNNGV. The CDR3 contains 11 residues. The V end was cut by 5 bases, the J end by 14 bases, with 15 bases between. Here the CDR3 reads CASSTGGLWTF. DNA of the CDR3: TGTGCCAGCAGCACGGGAGGACTTTGGACCTTC.

The rearrangement links TRBV19 to TRBJ2-7; no clear D gene. The V gene lost 0 bases and the J gene lost 3 bases, with 6 bases spanning the gap. This CDR3 region has 13 residues. Germline CDR1 reads LNHDA; CDR2 reads SQIVND (reference sequence). The CDR3 region has the DNA TGTGCCAGTAGTATAGATCGCAGCTACGAGCAGTACTTC. It yields the protein CASSIDRSYEQYF.

This chain joins TRBV29-1 and TRBJ1-4, with D perhaps matching TRBD1 (5 bases). This CDR3 has 13 amino acids. CDR1 and CDR2 (germline): SQVTM, ANQGSEA. Trimming pared 8 bases from V and 8 bases from J, leaving 18 bases between. CDR3 bases: TGCAGCTCCTCTAGGGGCTTGGGGGAAAAACTGTTTTTT. Its protein product is CSSSRGLGEKLFF.